Below, 23 T cell receptor beta chains from the same sample are listed, as sequenced in a study of CD8 T cells in Susac syndrome (dated by TCRdb to about 2019). Library preparation was by the immunoSEQ multiplex PCR assay. RNA was extracted with the RNeasy kit and roughly 0.45 to 1 ug was reverse transcribed using random hexamers. TCRdb handled the public reads itself, with Q25 trimming in fastp and clone calling in MiXCR, and kept productive beta chains. Identical CDR3 proteins give one entry, which carries the most common genes and DNA. The sample yields about 130,000 distinct CDR3 sequences; around 93% were counted once. The ten top clones hold about 0.18% of the sample. Sequencing was performed on CD8+ T cells from PBMCs. The receptors shown here come from a human donor with Susac syndrome.

The CDR3 DNA is TGTGCCAGCAGTTTTGGGCATCTGAACACTGAAGCTTTCTTT. It specifies CASSFGHLNTEAFF. The rearrangement uses TRBV12-3 or TRBV12-4 and TRBJ1-1; no firm D call. The CDR3 covers 14 residues. V lost 3 bases and J lost 0, with 8 bases in between.

The genes are TRBV27 and TRBJ1-1; D gene uncertain. Trimming stripped 6 bases from V and 3 bases from J, with 11 bases between. The germline V gene encodes CDR1 MNHEY and CDR2 SMNVEV (reference sequence). The CDR3 runs 13 residues. CDR3: CASRKMEDTEAFF. The CDR3 region has the DNA TGTGCCAGCAGGAAAATGGAGGACACTGAAGCTTTCTTT.

This chain uses TRBV7-9 with TRBJ1-1, with a possible D match to TRBD1 (6 bases). Trimming took 5 bases from V and 1 from J, leaving 14 bases between them. Germline V gives CDR1 SEHNR, CDR2 FQNEAQ (reference sequence). This CDR3 has 15 amino acids. This chain's CDR3 is CASSQQGERNTEAFF. DNA for the CDR3: TGTGCCAGCAGCCAACAGGGTGAGAGGAACACTGAAGCTTTCTTT.

This chain connects TRBV29-1 to TRBJ2-7; 7 bases line up with TRBD1. This CDR3 has 11 amino acids. The V segment lost 6 bases and the J segment 3 bases; nucleotides outside the gene matches: 2. Germline loops: CDR1 SQVTM, CDR2 ANQGSEA. CDR3 nucleotides: TGCAGCGTAGGGACAGACTACGAGCAGTACTTC. Translating gives CSVGTDYEQYF.

The chain recombines TRBV10-3 with TRBJ2-5, with 8 bases fitting TRBD1. The CDR3 covers 13 residues. V lost 8 bases to trimming and J lost 1 base; unmatched junction nucleotides: 3. Looked up from germline, CDR1 is ENHRY and CDR2 is SYGVKD. CDR3 nucleotides: TGTGCCATCCGCGACAGGGGCCAAGAGACCCAGTACTTC. Translation gives CAIRDRGQETQYF.

The rearrangement uses TRBV5-1 and TRBJ2-5; a weak D match, TRBD2 (5 bases). Looked up from germline, CDR1 is SGHRS and CDR2 is YFSETQ. V was trimmed by 2 bases and J by 4 bases, leaving 15 bases between them. There are 15 residues in the CDR3. CDR3 amino acids: CASSFGEHLGETQYF. The CDR3 bases are TGCGCCAGCAGCTTTGGGGAGCATCTGGGAGAGACCCAGTACTTC. Using reference TRBV5-1 and TRBJ2-5 for the parts outside the CDR3, the full variable domain is KAGVTQTPRYLIKTRGQQVTLSCSPISGHRSVSWYQQTPGQGLQFLFEYFSETQRNKGNFPGRFSGRQFSNSRSEMNVSTLELGDSALYLCASSFGEHLGETQYFGPGTRLLVL.

The rearrangement joins TRBV2 to TRBJ1-5; tentatively, D is TRBD1 (5 bases). V lost 4 bases to trimming and J lost 4 bases, with 11 bases between them. Germline CDR1 and CDR2: SNHLY and FYNNEI. The CDR3 is made up of 14 amino acids. The chain's CDR3 is CASSVQAKNQPQHF. The DNA for the CDR3 is TGTGCCAGCAGTGTACAGGCGAAAAATCAGCCCCAGCATTTT.

This chain uses TRBV29-1 with TRBJ1-1; 7 bases map to TRBD1. The germline V gene encodes CDR1 SQVTM and CDR2 ANQGSEA. Trimming removed 0 bases from V and 4 bases from J; junction bases left unmatched: 20. CDR3 size: 19 residues. The CDR3 bases are TGCAGCGTTGAAGATCTTCTGAGGGATAGGGGGCGTAAAAGCACTGAAGCTTTCTTT. Translating gives CSVEDLLRDRGRKSTEAFF.

CDR3 protein: CATSPVVQETQYF. The DNA for the CDR3 is TGTGCCACCAGCCCGGTGGTCCAAGAGACCCAGTACTTC. The rearrangement uses TRBV27 and TRBJ2-5, with D unresolved. CDR3 size: 13 residues. Trimming took 10 bases from V and 1 from J, leaving 13 bases between them. From germline, CDR1 is MNHEY and CDR2 SMNVEV (reference sequence).

The V gene is TRBV28, the J gene TRBJ2-7; TRBD1 matches at 7 bases. With 7 bases clipped from V and 7 bases from J, the junction kept 13 bases outside the gene matches. The CDR3 sequence is 14 residues long. CDR1 is MDHEN and CDR2 is SYDVKM in the germline V gene. The CDR3 is CASTLYRGRGEQYF. CDR3 DNA sequence: TGTGCCAGCACCCTGTACAGGGGTAGGGGTGAGCAGTACTTC.

This sequence joins TRBV28 and TRBJ2-7, with TRBD2 identical over 11 bases. CDR3 length equals 17 residues. Germline CDR1 MDHEN, CDR2 SYDVKM. Trimming cost V 2 bases and J 1 base; bases outside gene matches: 7. CDR3 in amino acids: CASSLLAGGRISYEQYF. The CDR3, as DNA: TGTGCCAGCAGTTTACTAGCGGGAGGCCGAATTTCCTACGAGCAGTACTTC.

The V call is TRBV16, the J call TRBJ1-1; TRBD1 is a possible D gene (6 bases). This CDR3 is 13 amino acids long. CDR1 is KGHSY, CDR2 FQNENV, per germline. Trimming removed 3 bases from V and 7 bases from J, with 12 bases in between. The CDR3 sequence is CASSHGQYGEAFF. The CDR3 DNA sequence: TGTGCCAGCAGCCATGGACAGTATGGTGAAGCTTTCTTT. Drawing the rest from reference TRBV16 and TRBJ1-1, the complete variable domain is GEEVAQTPKHLVRGEGQKAKLYCAPIKGHSYVFWYQQVLKNEFKFLISFQNENVFDETGMPKERFSAKCLPNSPCSLEIQATKLEDSAVYFCASSHGQYGEAFFGQGTRLTVV.

V gene TRBV2 combines with J gene TRBJ2-7; D gene uncertain. The CDR3 loop spans 13 amino acids. CDR1 is SNHLY, CDR2 FYNNEI, per germline. V gave up 10 bases and J gave up 0 bases, with 13 bases separating them. In DNA form, the CDR3 reads TGTGCCACGAGCGACTTGAGCTCCTACGAGCAGTACTTC. Encoded protein: CATSDLSSYEQYF.

The chain joins TRBV9 to TRBJ1-2; D uncertain. The germline gives CDR1 SGDLS, CDR2 YYNGEE. The CDR3 has 16 residues. Trimming removed 0 bases at V and 5 bases at J, with 17 bases between. In DNA form, the CDR3 reads TGTGCCAGCAGCGTAGAGGGCAGATCCCCGGGGTATGGCTACACCTTC. Its protein is CASSVEGRSPGYGYTF. The full variable domain, completed using reference TRBV9 and TRBJ1-2, is DSGVTQTPKHLITATGQRVTLRCSPRSGDLSVYWYQQSLDQGLQFLIQYYNGEERAKGNILERFSAQQFPDLHSELNLSSLELGDSALYFCASSVEGRSPGYGYTFGSGTRLTVV.

This clonotype was counted once. The gene calls are TRBV7-8 and TRBJ2-7; tentatively, D is TRBD2 (5 bases). The V gene's germline CDR1 is SGHVS and CDR2 FQNEAQ. The CDR3 totals 15 residues. The V and J ends lost 5 bases and 7 bases respectively, with 21 bases between them. The CDR3, as DNA: TGTGCCAGCAGCAAGAGGGCCCAGGCCCCCAAGGAGCAGTACTTC. Residues: CASSKRAQAPKEQYF.

CDR3 in amino acids: CATSDSTGTLAKNIQYF. The CDR3 DNA is TGTGCCACCAGCGACTCCACAGGGACCTTAGCCAAAAACATTCAGTACTTC. This chain uses TRBV24-1 with TRBJ2-4, with a possible D match to TRBD1 (6 bases). Trimming removed 7 bases from V and 0 bases from J, with 18 bases in between. Per germline, CDR1 KGHDR and CDR2 SFDVKD. CDR3 size: 17 residues.

V and J are TRBV12-3 or TRBV12-4 and TRBJ2-7, with D unclear. Trimming shortened V by 3 bases and J by 2 bases, and 8 bases separated the two germline ends. The CDR3 is 13 amino acids. CDR3 bases: TGTGCCAGCAGTTTTGGAGCTACCTACGAGCAGTACTTC. It codes for CASSFGATYEQYF.

This clonotype is a singleton in its sample. The V call is TRBV27, the J call TRBJ2-5; a weak D match, TRBD2 (6 bases). The CDR3 contains 13 residues. Trimming stripped 3 bases from V and 3 bases from J, with 8 bases between. Germline lookup yields CDR1 MNHEY and CDR2 SMNVEV (reference sequence). DNA of the CDR3: TGTGCCAGCAGTTTTGCGGGGAAAGAGACCCAGTACTTC. Residues: CASSFAGKETQYF.

J is TRBJ2-5 and V is TRBV12-3 or TRBV12-4; no reliable D call. V dropped 1 base and J dropped 3 bases, with 12 bases sitting between them. This CDR3 has 15 amino acids. The CDR3 loop is CASSLVGYPEETQYF. The CDR3, as DNA: TGTGCCAGCAGTTTAGTGGGATACCCAGAAGAGACCCAGTACTTC.

The DNA for the CDR3 is TGCAGCGTTGAAGGTCAAGGACCCGAGCAGTACTTC. Translation: CSVEGQGPEQYF. V gene TRBV29-1 combines with J gene TRBJ2-7; D is ambiguous. The length of the CDR3 is 12 residues. Per germline, CDR1 SQVTM and CDR2 ANQGSEA. The ends were cut back, 1 base at V and 6 bases at J, with 10 bases in the middle.

The rearrangement uses TRBV6-1 and TRBJ2-3; 8 bases match TRBD2. The CDR3 spans 17 residues. The ends lost 6 bases at V and 3 bases at J; junction bases unmatched: 14. Germline V lookup: CDR1 MNHNS, CDR2 SASEGT. CDR3 sequence reads: CASRGPGFGRATDTQYF. The CDR3 nucleotides read TGTGCCAGCAGGGGACCCGGATTCGGGAGGGCAACAGATACGCAGTATTTT.

The V gene is TRBV30, the J gene TRBJ2-7; unclear D gene. V was pared by 0 bases and J by 4 bases, with 7 bases between. Germline loops: CDR1 GTSNPN, CDR2 SVGIG (reference sequence). The CDR3 loop spans 12 amino acids. The CDR3 nucleotides are TGTGCCTGGAGTGTCGTAGATTACGAGCAGTACTTC. It yields the protein CAWSVVDYEQYF.

The chain combines TRBV5-6 with TRBJ2-2; D might be TRBD1 (6 bases). The CDR3 is made up of 14 amino acids. Germline lookup yields CDR1 SGHDT and CDR2 YYEEEE. The V end was cut by 6 bases, the J end by 4 bases, with 13 bases between. The CDR3 reads CASTLGTPTGELFF. CDR3 in DNA: TGTGCCAGCACACTCGGGACACCCACCGGGGAGCTGTTTTTT.